This TCR beta chain was retrieved from a study of cytomegalovirus exposure and HLA in healthy donors. Remarks on this clone: The antigen is not known.

The ends were cut back, 1 base at V and 8 bases at J, with 18 bases in the middle. CDR3 length equals 15 residues. Germline V gives CDR1 SGHRS, CDR2 YFSETQ. The study, taken as a whole, reports: In an earlier analysis, most TCR beta V segments were productive about 87% or about 30% of the time.

PCR used 60 Vbeta primers and 13 Jbeta primers. The repertoire was sequenced with immunoSEQ multiplex PCR; TCRdb's copy has only in-frame clones and lacks some. The sample holds about 100,000 clones; 81% are singletons and the top ten take about 3.9%. Everyone who donated was a healthy bone marrow donor. Specimen: PBMCs. The rearrangement uses TRBV5-1 and TRBJ1-2; D remains unclear. The source of this sequence is a woman between 65 and 79 years old in good health and CMV-seropositive. The CDR3 DNA reads TGCGCCAGCAGCTTGTTGACGGAGGCACCTTTAGGCTACACCTTC. Amino acid sequence: CASSLLTEAPLGYTF.